This T cell receptor (beta chain) was obtained from a study of T cells in Graves' hyperthyroidism and ophthalmopathy. Points from the study as a whole: Using 13 V-J features, a model discriminated ophthalmopathy from stable hyperthyroidism. Blood also held most thyroid clonotypes expanded beyond 0.001.

Aged 18 to 65, the patients had hyperthyroidism that was newly diagnosed and had lasted under 2 months. Orbital computed tomography and thyroid ultrasound, together with serum TRAb and thyroxine and clinical symptoms, were used for diagnoses. TCR beta CDR3 sequences were amplified from RNA transcripts. The HTBI primer set was used in a first-round RT-PCR of the TCR CDR3. TCRdb ran MiXCR on the multiplex PCR reads and lists one entry per CDR3 protein. The table has about 420,000 distinct CDR3 sequences, 12% to 15% seen once. This clonotype was seen only a few times. What it binds is not known. The CDR3 has 14 amino acids. V was clipped by 3 bases and J by 2 bases; unmatched bases: 1. Per germline, CDR1 KGHSH and CDR2 LQKENI.

The sequenced sample consisted of blood. The receptor's source is a young woman with Graves' hyperthyroidism. V and J are TRBV18 and TRBJ2-3; 8 positions agree with TRBD1. CDR3 residues: CASSPGQDTDTQYF. DNA of the CDR3: TGTGCCAGCTCACCGGGACAGGACACAGATACGCAGTATTTT.